These T cell receptor beta chains were read from a single sample in a study of breast tumors, draining lymph nodes, adjacent tissues. Using its own MiXCR run on the multiplex PCR reads, TCRdb lists one record per CDR3 protein. The sample has about 200,000 distinct CDR3 sequences, 31% seen once; the top ten hold 4% to 4.5%. The sequencing sample was made of axillary lymph node tissue. These receptors came from a female donor with breast cancer. Some clones in this sample may be carry-over from other donors' samples. Each CDR3 is given with its conserved first and last residue. D genes are given only for firm matches. Clone size appears in some rows only: once, few, many, or a class for an expanded clone.

CDR3 protein	CDR3 DNA	J gene	V gene	clone size	D gene
CASSLDTRNEQFF	TGTGCCAGCAGCTTAGATACGCGCAATGAGCAGTTCTTC	TRBJ2-1	TRBV11-2	many	-
CASSLLGRNYNEQFF	TGTGCCAGCAGCTTACTGGGACGGAACTACAATGAGCAGTTCTTC	TRBJ2-1	TRBV7-2	many	-
CASSLYVGTRGSPLHF	TGTGCCAGCAGCTTGTATGTAGGGACCCGGGGTTCACCCCTCCACTTT	TRBJ1-6	TRBV5-6	many	-
CASSRQGMVDEAFF	TGTGCCAGCAGTCGACAGGGGATGGTTGATGAAGCTTTCTTT	TRBJ1-1	TRBV6-1	-	TRBD1
CASSLAGLDGSNYGYTF	TGCGCCAGCAGCTTGGCTGGATTGGACGGTTCTAACTATGGCTACACCTTC	TRBJ1-2	TRBV5-1	many	-
CASSPQTAGTQYF	TGTGCCAGCAGTCCTCAAACAGCCGGGACCCAGTACTTC	TRBJ2-5	TRBV14	few	-
CASSHDRRAGGPYNSPLHF	TGTGCCAGCAGCCACGATCGCCGAGCTGGGGGGCCCTATAACTCACCCCTCCACTTT	TRBJ1-6	TRBV4-2	few	-
CASRTSGATNEQFF	TGTGCCAGCAGAACTAGCGGGGCCACCAATGAGCAGTTCTTC	TRBJ2-1	TRBV6-2/TRBV6-3	-	TRBD2
CASSQQGESMPGYTF	TGTGCCAGCAGCCAACAGGGGGAATCTATGCCTGGCTACACCTTC	TRBJ1-2	TRBV3-1	many	TRBD1
CASSQRSRGRGVEKLFF	TGTGCCAGCAGCCAAAGGTCCCGAGGACGGGGCGTCGAAAAACTGTTTTTT	TRBJ1-4	TRBV3-1	-	-
CASTRGTANTGELFF	TGTGCCAGCACCAGAGGGACAGCGAACACCGGGGAGCTGTTTTTT	TRBJ2-2	TRBV12-3/TRBV12-4	many	TRBD1
CASKHPAGEETQYF	TGTGCCAGTAAGCATCCGGCGGGAGAGGAGACCCAGTACTTC	TRBJ2-5	TRBV19	-	TRBD2
CASRGTALTEAFF	TGTGCCAGCCGCGGGACAGCCCTCACTGAAGCTTTCTTT	TRBJ1-1	TRBV2	many	TRBD1
CASSQELAGSLDAGELFF	TGCGCCAGCAGCCAGGAACTAGCGGGATCCCTGGATGCCGGGGAGCTGTTTTTT	TRBJ2-2	TRBV4-3	many	TRBD2